The sequence of this T cell receptor beta chain was determined in a study of Ad26.COV2.S vaccination and SARS-CoV-2 variants. The CDR3 spans 13 residues. J gave up 7 bases and V 10 bases, and 8 bases lay outside the gene matches. Only in-frame clones appear in the TCRdb table, and some are missing; sequencing was by immunoSEQ multiplex PCR. Counted here are over 450,000 clones, roughly nine tenths occurring once; the ten biggest clones make up 1.7%. Treatment defined: over 15 received Ad26.COV2.S at low or high dose, single or two shots; several received placebo; per-sample allocation not given. Day 63 after the first injection of vaccine or placebo was the sampling time.

This specimen consisted of peripheral blood, obtained in a trial of Ad26.COV2.S vaccine versus placebo. The sequence came from a person between 18 and 65 years old who received the Ad26.COV2.S COVID-19 vaccine or a placebo. This chain joins TRBV23-1 and TRBJ1-5, with 9 bases identical to TRBD1. TRBV23-1 carries the ORF label, with uncertain function. Here the CDR3 DNA reads TGCGCCATCCTTACAGGGGGCTGGCAGCCCCAGCATTTT. Translated, it gives CAILTGGWQPQHF.